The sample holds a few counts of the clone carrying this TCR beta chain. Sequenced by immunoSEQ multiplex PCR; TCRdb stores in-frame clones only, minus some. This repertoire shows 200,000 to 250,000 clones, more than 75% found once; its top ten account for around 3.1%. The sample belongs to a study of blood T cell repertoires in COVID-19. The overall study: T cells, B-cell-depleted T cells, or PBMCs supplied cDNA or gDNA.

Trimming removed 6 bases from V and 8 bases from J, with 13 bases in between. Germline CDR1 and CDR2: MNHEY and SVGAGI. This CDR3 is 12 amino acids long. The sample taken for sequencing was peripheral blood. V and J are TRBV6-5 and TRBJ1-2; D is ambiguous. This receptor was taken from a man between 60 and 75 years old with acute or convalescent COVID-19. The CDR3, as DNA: TGTGCCAGCAGGGAGGCCATCAGAGGCTACACCTTC. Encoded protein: CASREAIRGYTF.